This TCR beta chain came from a study of blood T cell repertoires in COVID-19. Looking at the study overall: Collection of acute and convalescent COVID-19 samples took place in the United States, Italy and Spain. PBMCs, B-cell-depleted T cells, or T cells provided the cDNA or gDNA that made up the material.

The CDR3 extends over 14 amino acids. CDR1 SGHTA and CDR2 FQGNSA come from the germline V gene. J gave up 7 bases and V 5 bases, and 9 bases lay outside the gene matches. In the authors' workflow: Amplifying reference gene primers gave estimates of nucleated cell counts. Using immunoSEQ multiplex PCR, the repertoire was profiled, and TCRdb retains in-frame clones only, with some absent. That table furnishes V, J and clone size, whereas the DNA furnished D and trimming. The sample contains 150,000 or so clones, 80% to 85% of which appear only once. The source of this sequence is a woman between 55 and 75 years old with acute or convalescent COVID-19. The chain recombines TRBV7-2 with TRBJ1-2, with 8 bases aligning to TRBD1. The sequenced sample consisted of peripheral blood. The CDR3 protein is CASSGDRRRGGYTF. The CDR3 DNA reads as TGTGCCAGCAGCGGGGACAGGCGCCGGGGTGGCTACACCTTC.